The 10 T cell receptor beta chains listed next were all sequenced from one sample in a study of T cells after posttransplantation cyclophosphamide. Clones were read by immunoSEQ multiplex PCR, and TCRdb kept only the in-frame ones, dropping some. The table lists fewer than 3,500 clones, approximately 85% of them singletons. Busulfan-fludarabine conditioning, marrow transplant, and cyclophosphamide on days +3 and +4 were administered. The sequenced sample was PBMCs, obtained after allogeneic stem cell transplant with posttransplant cyclophosphamide. The receptor source for this set is a female patient aged 45 to 65 who received an allogeneic stem cell transplant from an unrelated donor, was CMV-positive, and had acute and chronic GVHD. A share of the T cells may be of graft donor origin.

This clone turned up a few times. The rearrangement uses TRBV19 and TRBJ1-5; TRBD1 is a possible D gene (5 bases). The CDR3 is made up of 15 amino acids. V shed 3 bases and J shed 0 bases, with 9 bases lying between them. CDR1 and CDR2 (germline): LNHDA, SQIVND (reference sequence). CDR3 DNA sequence: TGTGCCAGTAGTATCCAGGGCTTTAGCAATCAGCCCCAGCATTTT. Amino acids: CASSIQGFSNQPQHF.

The table lists this clone with a few counts. The rearrangement uses TRBV5-1 and TRBJ1-3; D unclear. The CDR3 contains 15 residues. V lost 5 bases, J lost 2 bases, and 14 bases lay in between. Germline CDR1 and CDR2: SGHRS and YFSETQ. CDR3 sequence reads: CASSLKREPGNTIYF. The CDR3 DNA follows: TGCGCCAGCAGTCTAAAGAGGGAACCTGGAAACACCATATATTTT.

This clone is large. V gene TRBV6-5 combines with J gene TRBJ1-1; 8 bases are a match to TRBD1. The CDR3 consists of 16 residues. The V segment lost 0 bases and the J segment 6 bases; nucleotides outside the gene matches: 9. The germline V gene encodes CDR1 MNHEY and CDR2 SVGAGI. CDR3 coding DNA: TGTGCCAGCAGTTACTCTGACAGGGGCGGTCCCCCTGAAGCTTTCTTT. The encoded protein is CASSYSDRGGPPEAFF.

The rearrangement uses TRBV29-1 and TRBJ2-3, with TRBD1 as a possible D gene (6 bases). Germline assignment: CDR1 SQVTM and CDR2 ANQGSEA. V lost 4 bases and J lost 4, with 12 bases in between. CDR3 length: 13 amino acids. The CDR3 protein is CSVVQGAPDTQYF. The CDR3 bases are TGCAGCGTTGTACAGGGAGCCCCAGATACGCAGTATTTT.

The chain links TRBV2 to TRBJ1-1; D is perhaps TRBD1 (5 bases). V was trimmed by 7 bases and J by 5 bases, leaving 11 bases between them. The CDR3 extends over 12 amino acids. From germline, CDR1 is SNHLY and CDR2 FYNNEI. As DNA, the CDR3 is TGTGCCAGCATTGGGGAGGGGACTGAAGCTTTCTTT. It yields the protein CASIGEGTEAFF.

This clone was observed once. This chain connects TRBV7-3 to TRBJ2-4, with 8 bases lining up with TRBD1. CDR1 is SGHTA, CDR2 FQGTGA, per germline. J lost 4 bases, V lost 6 bases, and 8 bases had no gene match. This CDR3 spans 15 amino acids. CDR3 protein: CASSHSGTGKNIQYF. CDR3 nucleotides: TGTGCCAGCAGTCACTCCGGGACAGGAAAAAACATTCAGTACTTC.

The chain couples TRBV7-9 to TRBJ1-2; 8 bases are a match to TRBD1. Germline assignment: CDR1 SEHNR and CDR2 FQNEAQ (reference sequence). Losses at the gene ends were 5 bases for V and 8 bases for J; bases not matched to a gene: 7. This CDR3 has 13 amino acids. CDR3: CASSGQGRIGYTF. The CDR3 nucleotides read TGTGCCAGCAGCGGACAGGGTAGGATCGGCTACACCTTC.

This clone showed up just once. The CDR3 DNA reads TGTGCCAGCAGCCAGGATACAGGGAACGAGCAGTACTTC. Its protein product is CASSQDTGNEQYF. The chain uses TRBV14 and TRBJ2-7, with D perhaps matching TRBD1 (6 bases). V was pared by 3 bases and J by 5 bases, with 11 bases between. The CDR3 runs 13 residues. Germline V gene lookup returns CDR1 SGHDN and CDR2 FVKESK.

The rearrangement joins TRBV15 to TRBJ2-2; 8 nucleotides match TRBD2. The CDR3 length is 15 residues. V shed 7 bases, J shed 3 bases, and the junction held 7 bases outside the gene matches. In germline, CDR1 is LNHNV, CDR2 YYDKDF (reference sequence). The CDR3 nucleotides are TGTGCCACCATGAGGCGGGGGGCGGACACCGGGGAGCTGTTTTTT. It encodes CATMRRGADTGELFF. Complete variable domain (other parts from reference TRBV15 and TRBJ2-2): DAMVIQNPRYQVTQFGKPVTLSCSQTLNHNVMYWYQQKSSQAPKLLFHYYDKDFNNEADTPDNFQSRRPNTSFCFLDIRSPGLGDTAMYLCATMRRGADTGELFFGEGSRLTVL.

V and J are TRBV19 and TRBJ2-5, with 8 positions matching TRBD1. The CDR3 has 16 amino acids. Germline V gives CDR1 LNHDA, CDR2 SQIVND (reference sequence). V lost 1 base, J lost 4 bases, and 8 bases stayed unmatched. CDR3 loop: CASSIGYQGAGETQYF. The CDR3 DNA sequence: TGTGCCAGTAGTATAGGATATCAGGGGGCAGGAGAGACCCAGTACTTC. The full variable domain, completed using reference TRBV19 and TRBJ2-5, is DGGITQSPKYLFRKEGQNVTLSCEQNLNHDAMYWYRQDPGQGLRLIYYSQIVNDFQKGDIAEGYSVSREKKESFPLTVTSAQKNPTAFYLCASSIGYQGAGETQYFGPGTRLLVL.